Ten or more counts support the clone carrying this T cell receptor (beta chain). One entry per CDR3 protein results from TCRdb running MiXCR on the RT-PCR reads. The sample carries fewer than 800,000 distinct CDR3 sequences, approximately 15% recorded once. Sample: memory CD4+ T cells from blood. This TCR was sampled from a female donor in good health, serving as a healthy control.

Written as DNA, the CDR3 is TGCAGTGCGCTTAAGGACTACAATGAGCAGTTCTTC. Translating gives CSALKDYNEQFF. V is TRBV20-1 and J is TRBJ2-1; D call uncertain. CDR1 is DFQATT, CDR2 SNEGSKA, per germline (reference sequence). The CDR3 consists of 12 residues. V lost 6 bases and J 3 bases, leaving 9 bases between the germline ends.